This T cell receptor (beta chain) was recovered during a study of CD8 T cells in Susac syndrome. Study as a whole: Each patient with Susac syndrome, at the time of blood draw, was therapy-naive, on corticosteroids, or on intravenous immunoglobulin alone.

After removal of 4 bases from V and 4 bases from J, the junction contained 4 bases not matched to a gene. The CDR3 runs 15 residues. Germline CDR1 is SGDLS and CDR2 is YYNGEE. This clonotype was seen a single time. RNA was extracted with the RNeasy kit, and a quantity of roughly 0.45 to 1 ug was reverse transcribed using random hexamers. TCRdb re-called the immunoSEQ multiplex PCR reads through MiXCR, storing one row per CDR3 protein. This table has fewer than 200,000 distinct CDR3 sequences, 90% to 95% appearing once. The sample taken for sequencing was CD4+ T cells from PBMCs. The clonotype was recovered from a human donor with Susac syndrome. The gene calls are TRBV9 and TRBJ2-6, with 8 bases aligning to TRBD2. The CDR3 coding sequence is TGTGCCAGCAGCAGCGCGGGGGGCGGGGCCAACGTCCTGACTTTC. Its translation: CASSSAGGGANVLTF.